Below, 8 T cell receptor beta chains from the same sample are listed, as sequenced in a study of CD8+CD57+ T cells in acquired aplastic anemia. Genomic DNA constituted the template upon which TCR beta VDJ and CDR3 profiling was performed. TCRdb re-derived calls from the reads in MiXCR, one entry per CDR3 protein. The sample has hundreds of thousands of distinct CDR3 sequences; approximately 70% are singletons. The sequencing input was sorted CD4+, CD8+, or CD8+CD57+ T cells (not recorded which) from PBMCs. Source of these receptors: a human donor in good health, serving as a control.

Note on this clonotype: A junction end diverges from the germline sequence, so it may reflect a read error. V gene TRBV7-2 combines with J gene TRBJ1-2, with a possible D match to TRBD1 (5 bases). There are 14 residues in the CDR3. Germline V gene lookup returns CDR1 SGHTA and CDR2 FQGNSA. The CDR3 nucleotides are TGTGCCAGCAGCCTAGTGCCCGGGACGGATGCCTACGAGTTC. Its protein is CASSLVPGTDAYEF. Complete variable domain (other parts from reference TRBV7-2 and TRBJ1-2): GAGVSQSPSNKVTEKGKDVELRCDPISGHTALYWYRQSLGQGLEFLIYFQGNSAPDKSGLPSDRFSAERTGGSVSTLTIQRTQQEDSAVYLCASSLVPGTDAYEFGSGTRLTVV.

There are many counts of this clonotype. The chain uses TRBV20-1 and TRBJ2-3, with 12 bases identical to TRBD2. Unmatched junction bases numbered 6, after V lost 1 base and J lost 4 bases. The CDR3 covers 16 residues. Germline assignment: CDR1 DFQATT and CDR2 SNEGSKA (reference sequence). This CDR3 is CSARVITSGGSDTQYF. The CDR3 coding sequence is TGCAGTGCTAGAGTTATCACTAGCGGGGGGTCAGATACGCAGTATTTT.

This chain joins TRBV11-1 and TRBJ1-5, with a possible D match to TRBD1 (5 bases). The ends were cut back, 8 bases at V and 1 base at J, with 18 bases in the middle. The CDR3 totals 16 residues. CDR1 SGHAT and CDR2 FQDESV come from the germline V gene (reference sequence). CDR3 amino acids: CASGVGLDASNQPQHF. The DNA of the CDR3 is TGTGCCAGCGGGGTGGGGCTTGATGCGAGCAATCAGCCCCAGCATTTT.

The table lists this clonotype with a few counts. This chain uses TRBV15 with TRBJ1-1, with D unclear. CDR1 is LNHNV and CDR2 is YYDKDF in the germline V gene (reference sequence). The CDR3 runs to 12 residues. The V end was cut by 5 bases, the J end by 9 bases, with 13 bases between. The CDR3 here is CATSRLTAQAFF. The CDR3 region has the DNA TGTGCCACCAGCCGGTTGACGGCACAAGCTTTCTTT.

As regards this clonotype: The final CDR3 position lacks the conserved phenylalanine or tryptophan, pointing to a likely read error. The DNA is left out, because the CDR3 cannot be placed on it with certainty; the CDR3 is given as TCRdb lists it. The CDR3 sequence: CASSLGAYEQYLL. V is TRBV7-2 and J is TRBJ1-5. Inclusive of both ends, the CDR3 amounts to 13 amino acids. Germline loops: CDR1 SGHTA, CDR2 FQGNSA.

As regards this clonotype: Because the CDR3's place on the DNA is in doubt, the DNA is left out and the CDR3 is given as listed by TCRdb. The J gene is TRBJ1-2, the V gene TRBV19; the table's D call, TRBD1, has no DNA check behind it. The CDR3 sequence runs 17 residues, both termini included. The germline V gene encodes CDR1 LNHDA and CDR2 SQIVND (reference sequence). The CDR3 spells CASTMAGQDSPLHFETF.

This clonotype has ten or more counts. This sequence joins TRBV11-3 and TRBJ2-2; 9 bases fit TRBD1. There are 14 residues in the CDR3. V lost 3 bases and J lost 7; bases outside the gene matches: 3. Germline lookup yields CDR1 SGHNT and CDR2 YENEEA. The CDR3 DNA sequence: TGTGCCAGCAGCTTGGGACAGGGTTACGGGGAGCTGTTTTTT. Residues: CASSLGQGYGELFF.

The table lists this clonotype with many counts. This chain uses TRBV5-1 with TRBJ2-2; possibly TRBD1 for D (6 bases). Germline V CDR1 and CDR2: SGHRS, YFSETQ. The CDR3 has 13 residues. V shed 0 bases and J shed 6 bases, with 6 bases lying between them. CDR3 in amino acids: CASSLEGAGELFF. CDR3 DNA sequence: TGCGCCAGCAGCTTGGAGGGGGCCGGGGAGCTGTTTTTT.